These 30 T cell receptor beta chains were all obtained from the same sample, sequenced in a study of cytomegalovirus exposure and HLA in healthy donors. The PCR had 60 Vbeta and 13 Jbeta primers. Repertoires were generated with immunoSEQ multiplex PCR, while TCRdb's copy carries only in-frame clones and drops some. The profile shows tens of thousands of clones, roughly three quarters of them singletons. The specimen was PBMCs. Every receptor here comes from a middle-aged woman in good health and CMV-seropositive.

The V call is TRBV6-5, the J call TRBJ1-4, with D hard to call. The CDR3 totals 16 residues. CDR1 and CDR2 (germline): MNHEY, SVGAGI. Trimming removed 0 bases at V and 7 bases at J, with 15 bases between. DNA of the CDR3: TGTGCCAGCAGTTACTCGATGCGGGGAGGTCGTGAAAAACTGTTTTTT. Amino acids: CASSYSMRGGREKLFF.

The CDR3 nucleotides read TGTGCCAGCAGTGGTGCGGGGTGGGCTGAAGCTTTCTTT. It yields the protein CASSGAGWAEAFF. V and J are TRBV25-1 and TRBJ1-1; no reliable D call. Deletions cut 4 bases from V and 6 bases from J, with 12 bases between. The CDR3 sequence is 13 residues long. Per the germline V gene, CDR1 is MGHDK and CDR2 is SYGVNS.

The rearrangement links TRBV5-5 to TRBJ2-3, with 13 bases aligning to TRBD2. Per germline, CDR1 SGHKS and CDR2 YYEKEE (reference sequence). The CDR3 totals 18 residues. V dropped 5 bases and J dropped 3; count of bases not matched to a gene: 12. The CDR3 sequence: CASSPPEILAGGTDTQYF. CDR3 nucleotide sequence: TGTGCCAGCAGTCCTCCGGAAATACTAGCGGGAGGGACAGATACGCAGTATTTT.

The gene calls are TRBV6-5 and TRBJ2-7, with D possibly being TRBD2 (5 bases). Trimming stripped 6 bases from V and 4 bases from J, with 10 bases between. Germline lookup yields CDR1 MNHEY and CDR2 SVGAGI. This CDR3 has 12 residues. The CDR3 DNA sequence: TGTGCCAGCAGGACGGGGAGATACGAGCAGTACTTC. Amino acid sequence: CASRTGRYEQYF.

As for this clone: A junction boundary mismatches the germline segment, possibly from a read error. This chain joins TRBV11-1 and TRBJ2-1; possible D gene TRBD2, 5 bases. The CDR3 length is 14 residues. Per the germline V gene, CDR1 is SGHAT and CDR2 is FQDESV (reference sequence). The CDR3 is CASSLGFGNNEQFF. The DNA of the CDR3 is TGTGCCAGCAGTTTAGGGTTCGGGAACAATGAGCAGTTCTTC.

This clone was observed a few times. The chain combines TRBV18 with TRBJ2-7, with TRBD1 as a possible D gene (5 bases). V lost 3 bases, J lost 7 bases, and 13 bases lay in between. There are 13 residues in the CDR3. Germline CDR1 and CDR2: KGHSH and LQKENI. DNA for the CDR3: TGTGCCAGCTCACCTAACCAGGGTCGGGAGCAGTACTTC. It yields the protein CASSPNQGREQYF.

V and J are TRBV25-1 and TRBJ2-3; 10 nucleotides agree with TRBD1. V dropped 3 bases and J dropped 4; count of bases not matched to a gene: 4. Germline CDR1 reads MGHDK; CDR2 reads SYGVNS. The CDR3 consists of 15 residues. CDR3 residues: CASSEDRGVADTQYF. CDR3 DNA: TGTGCCAGCAGTGAGGACAGGGGGGTTGCAGATACGCAGTATTTT.

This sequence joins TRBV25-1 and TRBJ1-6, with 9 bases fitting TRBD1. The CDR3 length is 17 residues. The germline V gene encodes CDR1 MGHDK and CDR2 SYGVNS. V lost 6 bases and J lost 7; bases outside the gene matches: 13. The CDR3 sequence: CASRRPSIGQGNSPLHF. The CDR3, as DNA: TGTGCCAGCAGGAGGCCCTCAATCGGACAGGGGAATTCACCCCTCCACTTT.

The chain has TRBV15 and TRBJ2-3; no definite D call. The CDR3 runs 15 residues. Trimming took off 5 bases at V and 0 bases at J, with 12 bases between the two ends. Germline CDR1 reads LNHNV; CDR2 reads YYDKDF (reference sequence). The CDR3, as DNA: TGTGCCACCAGCCTCGGGTCGTCTAGCACAGATACGCAGTATTTT. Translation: CATSLGSSSTDTQYF.

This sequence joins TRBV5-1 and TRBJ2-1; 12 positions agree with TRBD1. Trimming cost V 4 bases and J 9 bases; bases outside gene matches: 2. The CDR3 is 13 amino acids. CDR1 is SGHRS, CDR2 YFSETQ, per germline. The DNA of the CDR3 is TGCGCCAGCAGCCCGGGACAGGGGGCTGAGCAGTTCTTC. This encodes CASSPGQGAEQFF.

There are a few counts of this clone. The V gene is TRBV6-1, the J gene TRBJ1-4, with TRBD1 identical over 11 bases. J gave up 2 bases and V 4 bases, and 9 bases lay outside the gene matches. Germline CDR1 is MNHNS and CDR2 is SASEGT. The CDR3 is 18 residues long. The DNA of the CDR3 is TGTGCCAGCAGTGCCCCCGGGACAGGGGGTCTTACTAATGAAAAACTGTTTTTT. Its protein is CASSAPGTGGLTNEKLFF.

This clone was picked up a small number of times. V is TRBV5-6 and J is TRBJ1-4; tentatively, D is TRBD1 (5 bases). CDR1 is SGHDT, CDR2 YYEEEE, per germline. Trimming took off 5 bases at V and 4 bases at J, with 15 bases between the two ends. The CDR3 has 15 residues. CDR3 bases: TGTGCCAGCAGAATCCTGGGGGGGATTAATGAAAAACTGTTTTTT. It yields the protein CASRILGGINEKLFF.

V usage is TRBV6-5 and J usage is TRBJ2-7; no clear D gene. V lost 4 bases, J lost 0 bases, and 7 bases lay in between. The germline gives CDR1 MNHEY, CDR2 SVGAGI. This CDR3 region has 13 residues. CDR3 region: CASSWAVSYEQYF. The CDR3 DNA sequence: TGTGCCAGCAGTTGGGCCGTCTCCTACGAGCAGTACTTC.

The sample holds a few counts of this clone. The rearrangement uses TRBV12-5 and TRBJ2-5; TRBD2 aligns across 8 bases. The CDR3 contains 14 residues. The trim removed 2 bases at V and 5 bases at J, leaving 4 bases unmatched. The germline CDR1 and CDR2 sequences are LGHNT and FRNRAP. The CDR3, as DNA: TGTGCTAGTGGTTTGAGGACTAGCAGGGAGACCCAGTACTTC. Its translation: CASGLRTSRETQYF.

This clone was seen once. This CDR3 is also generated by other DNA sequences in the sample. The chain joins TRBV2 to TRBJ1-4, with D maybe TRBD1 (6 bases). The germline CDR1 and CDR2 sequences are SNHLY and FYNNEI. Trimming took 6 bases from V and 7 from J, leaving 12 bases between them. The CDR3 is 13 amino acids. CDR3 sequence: CASRRTELEKLFF. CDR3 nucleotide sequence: TGTGCCAGCAGGCGGACAGAGCTTGAAAAACTGTTTTTT.

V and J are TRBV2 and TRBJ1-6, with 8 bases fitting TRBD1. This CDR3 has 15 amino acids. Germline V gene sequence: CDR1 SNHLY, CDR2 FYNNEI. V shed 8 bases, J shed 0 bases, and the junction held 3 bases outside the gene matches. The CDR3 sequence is CASGDRSSYNSPLHF. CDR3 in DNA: TGTGCCAGCGGGGACAGGAGCTCCTATAATTCACCCCTCCACTTT.

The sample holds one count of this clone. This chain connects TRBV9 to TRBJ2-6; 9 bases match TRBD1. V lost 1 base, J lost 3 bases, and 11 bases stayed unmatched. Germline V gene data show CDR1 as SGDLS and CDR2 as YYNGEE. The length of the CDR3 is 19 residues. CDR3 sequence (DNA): TGTGCCAGCAGCGTAACCAGACAGGGGGTAAGAGGTGGGGCCAACGTCCTGACTTTC. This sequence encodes CASSVTRQGVRGGANVLTF. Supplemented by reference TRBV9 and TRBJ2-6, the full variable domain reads DSGVTQTPKHLITATGQRVTLRCSPRSGDLSVYWYQQSLDQGLQFLIQYYNGEERAKGNILERFSAQQFPDLHSELNLSSLELGDSALYFCASSVTRQGVRGGANVLTFGAGSRLTVL.

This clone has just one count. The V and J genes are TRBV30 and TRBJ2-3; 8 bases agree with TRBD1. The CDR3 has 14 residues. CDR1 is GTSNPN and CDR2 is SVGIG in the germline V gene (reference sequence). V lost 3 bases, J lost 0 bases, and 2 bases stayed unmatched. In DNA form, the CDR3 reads TGTGCCTGGAGAGACAGGGGAAGCACAGATACGCAGTATTTT. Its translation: CAWRDRGSTDTQYF.

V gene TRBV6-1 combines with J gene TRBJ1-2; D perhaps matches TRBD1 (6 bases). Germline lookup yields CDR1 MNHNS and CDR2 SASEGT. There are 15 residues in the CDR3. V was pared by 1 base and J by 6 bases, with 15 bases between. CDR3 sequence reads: CASSEEGTNGHGYTF. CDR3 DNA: TGTGCCAGCAGTGAAGAAGGGACAAACGGGCATGGCTACACCTTC.

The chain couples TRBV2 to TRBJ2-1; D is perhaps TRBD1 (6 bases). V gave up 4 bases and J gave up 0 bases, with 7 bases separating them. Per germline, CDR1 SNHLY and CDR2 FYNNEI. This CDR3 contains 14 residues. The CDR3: CASSGTVSYNEQFF. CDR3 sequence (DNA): TGTGCCAGCAGTGGGACAGTCTCCTACAATGAGCAGTTCTTC.

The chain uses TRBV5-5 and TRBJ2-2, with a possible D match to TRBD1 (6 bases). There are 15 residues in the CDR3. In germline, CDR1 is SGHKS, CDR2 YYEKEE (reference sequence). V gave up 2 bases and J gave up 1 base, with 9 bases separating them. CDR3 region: CASSFRDKNTGELFF. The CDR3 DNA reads TGTGCCAGCAGCTTCCGGGACAAGAACACCGGGGAGCTGTTTTTT. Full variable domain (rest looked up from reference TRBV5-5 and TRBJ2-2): DAGVTQSPTHLIKTRGQQVTLRCSPISGHKSVSWYQQVLGQGPQFIFQYYEKEERGRGNFPDRFSARQFPNYSSELNVNALLLGDSALYLCASSFRDKNTGELFFGEGSRLTVL.

The CDR3 is CASSTGDSKSTDTQYF. CDR3 nucleotide sequence: TGCGCCAGCAGCACCGGGGACAGTAAATCCACAGATACGCAGTATTTT. This rearrangement joins TRBV5-1 to TRBJ2-3, with 7 positions matching TRBD1. V lost 4 bases to trimming and J lost 2 bases; unmatched junction nucleotides: 10. The CDR3 is 16 amino acids. Germline V gene data show CDR1 as SGHRS and CDR2 as YFSETQ.

The CDR3 DNA reads as TGTGCCAGCAGCTCGGGGACAGGAGAGGAGTTTTACGAGCAGTACTTC. Translated, it gives CASSSGTGEEFYEQYF. The rearrangement links TRBV11-3 to TRBJ2-7; 8 nucleotides align to TRBD1. V lost 4 bases and J lost 4; bases outside the gene matches: 12. This CDR3 region has 16 residues. Germline-derived CDR1 and CDR2 are SGHNT and YENEEA. Complete variable domain (other parts from reference TRBV11-3 and TRBJ2-7): EAGVVQSPRYKIIEKKQPVAFWCNPISGHNTLYWYLQNLGQGPELLIRYENEEAVDDSQLPKDRFSAERLKGVDSTLKIQPAELGDSAVYLCASSSGTGEEFYEQYFGPGTRLTVT.

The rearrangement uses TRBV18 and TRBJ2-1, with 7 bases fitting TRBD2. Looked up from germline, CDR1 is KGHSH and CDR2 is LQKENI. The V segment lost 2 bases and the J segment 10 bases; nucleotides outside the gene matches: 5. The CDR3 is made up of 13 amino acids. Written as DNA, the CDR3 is TGTGCCAGCTCACCAGGTTTGCGGGAGGAGCAGTTCTTC. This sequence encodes CASSPGLREEQFF.

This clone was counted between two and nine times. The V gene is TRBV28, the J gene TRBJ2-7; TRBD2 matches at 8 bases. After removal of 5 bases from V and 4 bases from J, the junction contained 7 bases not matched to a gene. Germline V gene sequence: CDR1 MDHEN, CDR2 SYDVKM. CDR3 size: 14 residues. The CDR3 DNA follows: TGTGCCAGCAGTGGGGGACGGGAGGGATACGAGCAGTACTTC. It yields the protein CASSGGREGYEQYF. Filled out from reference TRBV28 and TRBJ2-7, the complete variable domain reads DVKVTQSSRYLVKRTGEKVFLECVQDMDHENMFWYRQDPGLGLRLIYFSYDVKMKEKGDIPEGYSVSREKKERFSLILESASTNQTSMYLCASSGGREGYEQYFGPGTRLTVT.

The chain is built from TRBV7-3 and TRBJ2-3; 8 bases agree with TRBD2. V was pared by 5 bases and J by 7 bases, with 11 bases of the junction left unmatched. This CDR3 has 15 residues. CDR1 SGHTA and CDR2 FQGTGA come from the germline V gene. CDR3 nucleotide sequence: TGTGCCAGCAGCCCTAAAGGGAGCGGGAGAAATACGCAGTATTTT. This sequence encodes CASSPKGSGRNTQYF.

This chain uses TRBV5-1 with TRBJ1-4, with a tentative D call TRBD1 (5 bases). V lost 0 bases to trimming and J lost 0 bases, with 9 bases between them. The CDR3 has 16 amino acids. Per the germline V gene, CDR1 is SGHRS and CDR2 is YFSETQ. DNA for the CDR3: TGCGCCAGCAGCTTGGGGACATCAGCAACTAATGAAAAACTGTTTTTT. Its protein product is CASSLGTSATNEKLFF.

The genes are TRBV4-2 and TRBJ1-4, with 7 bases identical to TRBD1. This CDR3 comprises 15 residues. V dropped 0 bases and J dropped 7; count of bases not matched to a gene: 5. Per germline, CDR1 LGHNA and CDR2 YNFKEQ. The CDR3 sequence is CASSQDAQGGEKLFF. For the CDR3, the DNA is TGTGCCAGCAGCCAAGACGCCCAGGGGGGTGAAAAACTGTTTTTT.

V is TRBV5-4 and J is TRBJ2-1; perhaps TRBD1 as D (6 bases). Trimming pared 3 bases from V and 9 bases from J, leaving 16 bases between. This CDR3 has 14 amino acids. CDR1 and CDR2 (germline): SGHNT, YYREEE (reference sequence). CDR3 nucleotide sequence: TGTGCCAGCAGCTGGGGGCAGGGACCGGGTGAGCAGTTCTTC. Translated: CASSWGQGPGEQFF.

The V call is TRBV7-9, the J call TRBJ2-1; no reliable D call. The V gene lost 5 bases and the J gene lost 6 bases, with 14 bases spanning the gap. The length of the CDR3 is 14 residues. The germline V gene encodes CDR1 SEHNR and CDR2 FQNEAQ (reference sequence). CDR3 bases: TGTGCCAGCAGCCCGAGACACCCGTCCAATGAGCAGTTCTTC. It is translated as CASSPRHPSNEQFF.